A selection of T cell receptor beta chains follows, all from one sample in a study of T cells after yellow fever vaccination. TCRdb analysed the 5' RACE reads with MiXCR anew, one entry per CDR3 protein. The data show fewer than 500,000 distinct CDR3 sequences, 18% seen once. The sample here was PBMCs, taken before the yellow fever booster vaccination. The receptors derive from a young man who received the YFV17D yellow fever vaccine. CDR3s include the opening cysteine and the closing phenylalanine or tryptophan. The D gene is left open where the match is weak. Size is omitted from some rows. Given values are once, few, many or a class for expanded clones.

j_gene: TRBJ2-3; len: 13; d_gene: TRBD2; v_gene: TRBV6-5; abundance: many; CDR3aa: CASSRGGTDTQYF; CDR3nt: TGTGCCAGCAGTCGGGGGGGCACAGATACGCAGTATTTT
j_gene: TRBJ2-2; len: 15; d_gene: -; v_gene: TRBV28; abundance: few; CDR3aa: CASSFGGTGTGELFF; CDR3nt: TGTGCCAGCAGTTTTGGAGGGACCGGCACCGGGGAGCTGTTTTTT
j_gene: TRBJ2-1; len: 17; d_gene: -; v_gene: TRBV5-1; abundance: -; CDR3aa: CASSPGMGRGSYNEQFF; CDR3nt: TGCGCCAGCAGCCCGGGGATGGGCAGGGGCTCCTACAATGAGCAGTTCTTC
j_gene: TRBJ1-2; len: 13; d_gene: -; v_gene: TRBV19; abundance: many; CDR3aa: CASSPRQYYGYTF; CDR3nt: TGTGCCAGTAGTCCCAGACAGTACTATGGCTACACCTTC
j_gene: TRBJ2-3; len: 17; d_gene: -; v_gene: TRBV6-1; abundance: few; CDR3aa: CASSEPRSPFATDTQYF; CDR3nt: TGTGCCAGCAGTGAACCGCGGTCCCCCTTTGCTACAGATACGCAGTATTTT
j_gene: TRBJ2-5; len: 14; d_gene: TRBD1; v_gene: TRBV7-3; abundance: -; CDR3aa: CASSPTTGAETQYF; CDR3nt: TGTGCCAGCAGCCCAACGACAGGGGCCGAGACCCAGTACTTC
j_gene: TRBJ2-3; len: 11; d_gene: -; v_gene: TRBV4-1; abundance: few; CDR3aa: CASLGPDTQYF; CDR3nt: TGCGCCAGCCTCGGGCCAGATACGCAGTATTTT
j_gene: TRBJ2-1; len: 15; d_gene: -; v_gene: TRBV24-1; abundance: few; CDR3aa: CATSDLRAGYNEQFF; CDR3nt: TGTGCCACCAGTGATTTGCGGGCCGGATACAATGAGCAGTTCTTC
j_gene: TRBJ1-6; len: 16; d_gene: -; v_gene: TRBV6-5; abundance: -; CDR3aa: CASSSRQSGFHSPLHF; CDR3nt: TGTGCCAGCAGCTCCAGACAGAGTGGGTTTCATTCACCCCTCCACTTT
j_gene: TRBJ2-2; len: 16; d_gene: -; v_gene: TRBV6-5; abundance: many; CDR3aa: CASRSIGGRNTGELFF; CDR3nt: TGTGCCAGCAGAAGTATCGGGGGGCGGAACACCGGGGAGCTGTTTTTT
j_gene: TRBJ2-5; len: 15; d_gene: TRBD1; v_gene: TRBV20-1; abundance: -; CDR3aa: CSARGARTGTETQYF; CDR3nt: TGCAGTGCTAGGGGGGCACGGACAGGGACAGAGACCCAGTACTTC
j_gene: TRBJ2-3; len: 17; d_gene: TRBD2; v_gene: TRBV10-3; abundance: few; CDR3aa: CAISESGSGGTTDTQYF; CDR3nt: TGTGCCATCAGTGAGTCGGGCAGCGGGGGTACCACAGATACGCAGTATTTT
j_gene: TRBJ2-3; len: 15; d_gene: -; v_gene: TRBV11-2; abundance: few; CDR3aa: CASIDHLERLDTQYF; CDR3nt: TGTGCCAGCATCGACCATCTAGAGAGGCTAGATACGCAGTATTTT
j_gene: TRBJ2-1; len: 12; d_gene: -; v_gene: TRBV27; abundance: -; CDR3aa: CATSDLYNEQFF; CDR3nt: TGTGCCACCTCGGATCTTTACAATGAGCAGTTCTTC
j_gene: TRBJ2-7; len: 14; d_gene: -; v_gene: TRBV23-1; abundance: -; CDR3aa: CASTSTGEAYEQYF; CDR3nt: TGCGCCAGCACTAGTACCGGGGAGGCCTACGAGCAGTACTTC
j_gene: TRBJ1-5; len: 15; d_gene: -; v_gene: TRBV5-5; abundance: large; CDR3aa: CASSLYRDSPRPQHF; CDR3nt: TGTGCCAGCAGCTTATACCGGGACTCCCCCAGGCCCCAGCATTTT
j_gene: TRBJ2-1; len: 16; d_gene: TRBD2; v_gene: TRBV5-1; abundance: -; CDR3aa: CASSLPSGGVSNEQFF; CDR3nt: TGCGCCAGCAGCCTCCCTAGCGGGGGAGTCTCGAATGAGCAGTTCTTC